This passage covers 25 T cell receptor beta chains from one sample sequenced in a study of blood T cell repertoires in COVID-19. Clones were read by immunoSEQ multiplex PCR, and TCRdb kept only the in-frame ones, dropping some. The sample lists 95,000 to 150,000 clones; 87% were seen once. The sample was peripheral blood. The source is a woman aged 45-60 years with acute or convalescent COVID-19.

In DNA form, the CDR3 reads TGTGCCAGCAGCTTGACAGGGGCTAACTATGGCTACACCTTC. It encodes CASSLTGANYGYTF. The V call is TRBV5-6, the J call TRBJ1-2, with TRBD1 matching over 7 bases. J was trimmed by 0 bases and V by 1 base; bases with no gene match: 0. The CDR3 spans 14 residues. The germline gives CDR1 SGHDT, CDR2 YYEEEE. The full variable domain, completed using reference TRBV5-6 and TRBJ1-2, is DAGVTQSPTHLIKTRGQQVTLRCSPKSGHDTVSWYQQALGQGPQFIFQYYEEEERQRGNFPDRFSGHQFPNYSSELNVNALLLGDSALYLCASSLTGANYGYTFGSGTRLTVV.

This clone was seen a single time. The gene calls are TRBV9 and TRBJ1-4; possible D gene TRBD1, 6 bases. CDR3 length: 15 amino acids. Trimming left V 3 bases short and J 7 bases short, with 16 bases between. The germline V gene encodes CDR1 SGDLS and CDR2 YYNGEE. CDR3 sequence: CASSAAGTPLEKLFF. The CDR3 DNA follows: TGTGCCAGCAGCGCCGCCGGGACACCTCTTGAAAAACTGTTTTTT.

The chain joins TRBV7-6 to TRBJ1-1; TRBD1 matches 7 bases. The germline V gene encodes CDR1 SGHVS and CDR2 FNYEAQ. The CDR3 extends over 15 amino acids. Trimming at V came to 5 bases and at J to 1 base, leaving 7 bases not matched to a gene. CDR3 DNA: TGTGCCAGCAGCCCCCGGACAGGAGAGAACACTGAAGCTTTCTTT. This sequence encodes CASSPRTGENTEAFF. The complete variable domain, with remaining parts taken from reference TRBV7-6 and TRBJ1-1, reads GAGVSQSPRYKVTKRGQDVALRCDPISGHVSLYWYRQALGQGPEFLTYFNYEAQQDKSGLPNDRFSAERPEGSISTLTIQRTEQRDSAMYRCASSPRTGENTEAFFGQGTRLTVV.

This clone was picked up one time. The gene calls are TRBV24-1 and TRBJ2-1; 8 positions agree with TRBD1. V shed 3 bases, J shed 5 bases, and the junction held 5 bases outside the gene matches. Germline values: CDR1 KGHDR, CDR2 SFDVKD. This CDR3 is 15 amino acids long. The CDR3 is CATSDARDRHNEQFF. CDR3 in DNA: TGTGCCACCAGTGATGCGAGGGACAGGCACAATGAGCAGTTCTTC.

The chain is built from TRBV5-1 and TRBJ2-7; the D is unclear. The V end lost 0 bases, the J end lost 3 bases, and 10 bases lay between the germline ends. Germline assignment: CDR1 SGHRS and CDR2 YFSETQ. This CDR3 comprises 14 residues. DNA of the CDR3: TGCGCCAGCAGCTTGGGTCAGGCGATCTACGAGCAGTACTTC. Its protein is CASSLGQAIYEQYF.

The V gene is TRBV20-1, the J gene TRBJ1-1, with D perhaps matching TRBD1 (6 bases). Trimming shortened V by 5 bases and J by 5 bases, and 9 bases separated the two germline ends. CDR1 and CDR2 (germline): DFQATT, SNEGSKA (reference sequence). The CDR3 totals 11 residues. CDR3 DNA sequence: TGCAGTGCTCAGGGGAGTACTGAAGCTTTCTTT. The encoded protein is CSAQGSTEAFF.

This sequence joins TRBV7-2 and TRBJ1-2, with 8 bases matching TRBD1. Trimming removed 3 bases from V and 7 bases from J; junction bases left unmatched: 7. The germline CDR1 and CDR2 sequences are SGHTA and FQGNSA. The CDR3 sequence is 14 residues long. The CDR3 reads CASSFYGTGGGYTF. In DNA form, the CDR3 reads TGTGCCAGCAGCTTTTACGGGACAGGCGGTGGCTACACCTTC.

The chain is built from TRBV9 and TRBJ1-6; TRBD1 aligns across 9 bases. CDR3 size: 15 residues. V shed 2 bases, J shed 14 bases, and the junction held 11 bases outside the gene matches. CDR1 is SGDLS and CDR2 is YYNGEE in the germline V gene. The CDR3 loop is CASSVSDRGTRSLHF. In nucleotides, the CDR3 is TGTGCCAGCAGCGTTTCCGACAGGGGGACCAGGTCCCTCCACTTT.

The chain carries TRBV19 and TRBJ2-1; 11 bases are a match to TRBD2. CDR1 and CDR2 from the germline V gene are LNHDA and SQIVND (reference sequence). V lost 10 bases, J lost 9 bases, and 14 bases stayed unmatched. This CDR3 region has 15 residues. CDR3 bases: TGTGCCACCAGTCGGAGTAGCGGGGGGGGTCGTGAGCAGTTCTTC. Its translation is CATSRSSGGGREQFF.

This chain joins TRBV7-8 and TRBJ2-7; 9 bases match TRBD1. CDR1 and CDR2 (germline): SGHVS, FQNEAQ. The CDR3 sequence is 15 residues long. Trimming cost V 5 bases and J 3 bases; bases outside gene matches: 8. This chain's CDR3 is CASSPPRDRVYEQYF. The CDR3 DNA reads TGTGCCAGCAGCCCCCCCCGGGACAGGGTCTACGAGCAGTACTTC.

Notes on this clone: An end of the junction differs from the germline gene, which may be a read error. The V call is TRBV6-2 or TRBV6-3, the J call TRBJ2-7; unclear D gene. The CDR3 totals 11 residues. Per the germline V gene, CDR1 is MNHEY and CDR2 is SVGEGT. In DNA, the CDR3 is TGTGCCAGCAGTCACTCCTACGAGCAGTACTTC. Translated, it gives CASSHSYEQYF.

J is TRBJ2-7 and V is TRBV25-1; 8 bases match TRBD1. The germline CDR1 and CDR2 sequences are MGHDK and SYGVNS. V was pared by 5 bases and J by 6 bases, with 9 bases of the junction left unmatched. The CDR3 length is 14 residues. CDR3 nucleotide sequence: TGTGCCAGCAGTCCTCGGACAGGGTCCCGCGAGCAGTACTTC. It translates to CASSPRTGSREQYF.

The chain couples TRBV30 to TRBJ1-1; 7 bases match TRBD1. Germline lookup yields CDR1 GTSNPN and CDR2 SVGIG (reference sequence). V shed 0 bases and J 7 bases; nucleotides not matched to a gene: 2. This CDR3 region has 12 residues. The CDR3 DNA follows: TGTGCCTGGAGTGTGAGGGGGCATGAAGCTTTCTTT. As protein: CAWSVRGHEAFF.

This clone showed up just once. The chain employs TRBV14 and TRBJ1-1; a weak D match, TRBD1 (5 bases). CDR3 size: 13 residues. V was clipped by 6 bases and J by 5 bases, with 13 bases between them. Germline V gives CDR1 SGHDN, CDR2 FVKESK. The CDR3 protein is CASRSRRGTEAFF. The CDR3 DNA reads as TGTGCCAGCAGGTCAAGGAGGGGAACTGAAGCTTTCTTT.

The gene calls are TRBV30 and TRBJ2-7; D possibly corresponds to TRBD1 (5 bases). The ends were cut back, 2 bases at V and 4 bases at J, with 21 bases in the middle. The CDR3 contains 16 residues. Germline assignment: CDR1 GTSNPN and CDR2 SVGIG (reference sequence). This chain's CDR3 is CAWSPPWIGVGYEQYF. CDR3 DNA sequence: TGTGCCTGGAGTCCCCCTTGGATAGGGGTTGGGTACGAGCAGTACTTC.

V gene TRBV19 combines with J gene TRBJ2-7; the D gene is possibly TRBD1 (5 bases). There are 16 residues in the CDR3. Trimming took off 1 base at V and 8 bases at J, with 21 bases between the two ends. Germline CDR1 LNHDA, CDR2 SQIVND (reference sequence). This chain's CDR3 is CASSIVLTAPSAKQYF. In nucleotides, the CDR3 is TGTGCCAGTAGTATAGTGTTGACAGCCCCTAGTGCCAAGCAGTACTTC.

The chain is built from TRBV2 and TRBJ2-4, with 13 nucleotides matching TRBD2. J was trimmed by 6 bases and V by 6 bases; bases with no gene match: 8. This CDR3 has 16 residues. Per germline, CDR1 SNHLY and CDR2 FYNNEI. CDR3 in amino acids: CASSSLAGGPGNIQYF. The CDR3 DNA sequence: TGTGCCAGCAGCTCACTAGCGGGGGGGCCGGGAAACATTCAGTACTTC.

This clone was seen a single time. V is TRBV13 and J is TRBJ1-2; a possible D gene is TRBD1 (5 bases). The CDR3 contains 15 residues. Germline loops: CDR1 PRHDT, CDR2 FYEKMQ (reference sequence). The V end lost 5 bases, the J end lost 0 bases, and 13 bases lay between the germline ends. CDR3 bases: TGTGCCAGCAGCGAAGGCGGGACGGCTAACTATGGCTACACCTTC. Translated, it gives CASSEGGTANYGYTF.

The chain recombines TRBV7-2 with TRBJ2-1; 11 positions agree with TRBD2. V shed 1 base, J shed 0 bases, and the junction held 8 bases outside the gene matches. Looked up from germline, CDR1 is SGHTA and CDR2 is FQGNSA. This CDR3 has 19 amino acids. DNA of the CDR3: TGTGCCAGCAGCTTAGGCCTAGCGGGAGGATCCAGCTCCTACAATGAGCAGTTCTTC. It translates to CASSLGLAGGSSSYNEQFF.

V and J are TRBV6-5 and TRBJ1-3; D unclear. Germline values: CDR1 MNHEY, CDR2 SVGAGI. CDR3 length: 13 residues. V dropped 5 bases and J dropped 2 bases, with 7 bases sitting between them. In nucleotides, the CDR3 is TGTGCCAGCAGTCAGCGGGCTGGAAACACCATATATTTT. Its protein is CASSQRAGNTIYF.

V gene TRBV4-2 combines with J gene TRBJ2-4, with D possibly TRBD1 on 5 matching bases. Germline CDR1 reads LGHNA; CDR2 reads YNFKEQ. CDR3 length: 19 amino acids. The V gene lost 0 bases and the J gene lost 0 bases, with 18 bases spanning the gap. CDR3 residues: CASSQDPAGRRVAKNIQYF. The CDR3 DNA reads as TGTGCCAGCAGCCAAGATCCGGCAGGGCGGCGAGTAGCCAAAAACATTCAGTACTTC.

The rearrangement links TRBV6-6 to TRBJ1-4, with 7 bases fitting TRBD1. Germline V gene sequence: CDR1 MNHNY, CDR2 SVGAGI (reference sequence). The CDR3 contains 15 residues. With V trimmed by 4 bases and J by 4 bases, 6 bases remained unmatched. CDR3 in amino acids: CASSSSGQLNEKLFF. CDR3 nucleotides: TGTGCCAGCAGTTCGTCGGGACAGCTTAATGAAAAACTGTTTTTT.

CDR3 sequence: CAIVRGIYGYTF. The CDR3 region has the DNA TGTGCCATCGTGAGGGGGATCTATGGCTACACCTTC. The rearrangement joins TRBV21-1 to TRBJ1-2; TRBD1 was called by the table and not checked on the DNA. TRBV21-1 is termed a pseudogene. The CDR3 is 12 residues long.

The chain has TRBV11-2 and TRBJ2-1; 11 bases agree with TRBD2. This CDR3 is 16 amino acids long. Germline lookup yields CDR1 SGHAT and CDR2 FQNNGV. The V gene end was trimmed by 4 bases and the J gene end by 8 bases; junction bases not matched to a gene: 10. CDR3 sequence: CASSSDLAGGGDEQFF. The CDR3 DNA is TGTGCCAGCAGCTCCGATTTAGCGGGAGGGGGGGATGAGCAGTTCTTC.

The chain is built from TRBV6-5 and TRBJ1-5; D is undetermined. CDR3 size: 15 residues. The V gene's germline CDR1 is MNHEY and CDR2 SVGAGI. Trimming shortened V by 2 bases and J by 4 bases, and 12 bases separated the two germline ends. The CDR3 DNA reads as TGTGCCAGCAGTTACGTAGCGCGGGGAAATCAGCCCCAGCATTTT. Translation: CASSYVARGNQPQHF.